The 11 T cell receptor beta chains in this list originate from one sample, sequenced in a study of OX40 agonist ivuxolimab in advanced cancers. Sequenced by immunoSEQ multiplex PCR; TCRdb stores in-frame clones only, minus some. Among tens of thousands of clones, 85% to 90% were seen once, and the ten largest hold roughly 2.1%. Sequencing used CD4+ or CD8+ T cells sorted from blood, obtained in a trial of the OX40 agonist ivuxolimab. Receptor source: an adult with an advanced solid tumor such as melanoma, head and neck, liver or kidney cancer.

V and J are TRBV6-1 and TRBJ1-1; perhaps TRBD1 as D (6 bases). The V end was cut by 7 bases, the J end by 1 base, with 10 bases between. Germline-derived CDR1 and CDR2 are MNHNS and SASEGT. There are 13 residues in the CDR3. The CDR3 reads CASTRQENTEAFF. The DNA of the CDR3 is TGTGCCAGCACCCGACAGGAGAACACTGAAGCTTTCTTT.

This chain uses TRBV7-2 with TRBJ2-7; TRBD2 matches 8 bases. Trimming removed 5 bases from V and 4 bases from J; junction bases left unmatched: 13. The CDR3 loop spans 16 amino acids. Germline V CDR1 and CDR2: SGHTA, FQGNSA. The CDR3 reads CASSPWTSGRRYEQYF. DNA of the CDR3: TGTGCCAGCAGCCCCTGGACCAGCGGGAGAAGGTACGAGCAGTACTTC.

This clone was seen only once. The chain's CDR3 is CASSLRLPLEQYF. The CDR3 nucleotides are TGTGCCAGCAGTTTAAGGCTCCCCCTCGAGCAGTACTTC. V is TRBV27 and J is TRBJ2-5; D is unclear. The end of the DNA fits TRBJ2-7 better, so the J call may be wrong. The CDR3 is 13 amino acids. The germline V gene encodes CDR1 MNHEY and CDR2 SMNVEV (reference sequence).

The V gene is TRBV27, the J gene TRBJ1-4, with no clear D. V was clipped by 6 bases and J by 0 bases, with 14 bases between them. Germline V lookup: CDR1 MNHEY, CDR2 SMNVEV (reference sequence). The CDR3 has 16 residues. CDR3 residues: CASRNRRSPTNEKLFF. For the CDR3, the DNA is TGTGCCAGCAGAAATAGACGGTCACCAACTAATGAAAAACTGTTTTTT.

The rearrangement joins TRBV18 to TRBJ2-3; 8 bases fit TRBD1. Germline V gives CDR1 KGHSH, CDR2 LQKENI. The CDR3 consists of 15 residues. J was trimmed by 1 base and V by 6 bases; bases with no gene match: 6. CDR3 residues: CASSRTGMGTDTQYF. The CDR3 DNA sequence: TGTGCCAGCTCCCGGACAGGGATGGGCACAGATACGCAGTATTTT.

The V gene is TRBV28, the J gene TRBJ1-5; D is ambiguous. V lost 5 bases and J lost 3, with 17 bases in between. This CDR3 spans 16 amino acids. CDR1 is MDHEN, CDR2 SYDVKM, per germline. The CDR3 DNA follows: TGTGCCAGCAGTGCCACGGCCGGGAGATACAATCAGCCCCAGCATTTT. This encodes CASSATAGRYNQPQHF.

This chain joins TRBV2 and TRBJ2-1, with 8 bases lining up with TRBD2. The CDR3 has 15 amino acids. CDR1 is SNHLY, CDR2 FYNNEI, per germline. J was trimmed by 2 bases and V by 5 bases; bases with no gene match: 5. The CDR3 DNA follows: TGTGCCAGCAGTTCCTCGACTAGCGCCTACAATGAGCAGTTCTTC. It specifies CASSSSTSAYNEQFF. Complete variable domain (other parts from reference TRBV2 and TRBJ2-1): EPEVTQTPSHQVTQMGQEVILRCVPISNHLYFYWYRQILGQKVEFLVSFYNNEISEKSEIFDDQFSVERPDGSNFTLKIRSTKLEDSAMYFCASSSSTSAYNEQFFGPGTRLTVL.

The rearrangement joins TRBV5-6 to TRBJ1-2; perhaps TRBD1 as D (6 bases). The germline gives CDR1 SGHDT, CDR2 YYEEEE. The CDR3 covers 14 residues. V gave up 0 bases and J gave up 4 bases, with 10 bases separating them. DNA for the CDR3: TGTGCCAGCAGCTTGGCCCAGGGGAGCTATGGCTACACCTTC. It codes for CASSLAQGSYGYTF. Supplemented by reference TRBV5-6 and TRBJ1-2, the full variable domain reads DAGVTQSPTHLIKTRGQQVTLRCSPKSGHDTVSWYQQALGQGPQFIFQYYEEEERQRGNFPDRFSGHQFPNYSSELNVNALLLGDSALYLCASSLAQGSYGYTFGSGTRLTVV.

The chain has TRBV6-1 and TRBJ1-3; D not certain. The germline V and J ends were trimmed by 6 bases and 0 bases, with 12 bases remaining between them. This CDR3 spans 15 amino acids. The V gene's germline CDR1 is MNHNS and CDR2 SASEGT. Here the CDR3 DNA reads TGTGCCAGCAGATACACAGACCACTCTGGAAACACCATATATTTT. Translation gives CASRYTDHSGNTIYF.

The V call is TRBV6-6, the J call TRBJ2-5, with 9 bases identical to TRBD2. The CDR3 covers 15 residues. V dropped 5 bases and J dropped 2; count of bases not matched to a gene: 6. The germline V gene has CDR1 MNHNY and CDR2 SVGAGI (reference sequence). This CDR3 reads CASSGQTSGQETQYF. CDR3 sequence (DNA): TGTGCCAGCAGTGGCCAGACTAGCGGACAAGAGACCCAGTACTTC.

V usage is TRBV11-2 and J usage is TRBJ2-7, with D possibly matching TRBD2 (5 bases). Germline CDR1 SGHAT, CDR2 FQNNGV. CDR3 length equals 14 residues. Trimming removed 0 bases at V and 6 bases at J, with 12 bases between. The CDR3 DNA follows: TGTGCCAGCAGCTTAGATCTAGGAGGCCGCGAGCAGTACTTC. Its translation is CASSLDLGGREQYF.